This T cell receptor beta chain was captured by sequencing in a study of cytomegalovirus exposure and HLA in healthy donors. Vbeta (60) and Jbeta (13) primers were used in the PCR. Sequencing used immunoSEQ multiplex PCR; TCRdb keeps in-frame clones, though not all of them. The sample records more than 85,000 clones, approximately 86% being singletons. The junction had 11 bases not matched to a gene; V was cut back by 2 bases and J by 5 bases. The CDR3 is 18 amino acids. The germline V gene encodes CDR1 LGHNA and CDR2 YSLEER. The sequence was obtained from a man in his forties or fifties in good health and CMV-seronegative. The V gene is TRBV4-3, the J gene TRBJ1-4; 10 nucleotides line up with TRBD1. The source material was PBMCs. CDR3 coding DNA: TGCGCCAGCAGCCAATTTCGGACGGACAGGGGGTTAAATGAAAAACTGTTTTTT. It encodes CASSQFRTDRGLNEKLFF.